This T cell receptor (beta chain) emerged from a study of blood T cell repertoires in COVID-19. Study-wide context: Samples taken during acute and convalescent COVID-19 were collected in the United States, Italy and Spain. In each case, the material was cDNA or gDNA derived from T cells, B-cell-depleted T cells, or PBMCs.

Germline V gene data show CDR1 as SNHLY and CDR2 as FYNNEI. The CDR3 is 14 residues long. J lost 4 bases, V lost 3 bases, and 6 bases had no gene match. TCRdb's copy holds only in-frame clones and misses some; the assay was immunoSEQ multiplex PCR. Here the sample spans approximately 120,000 clones, 81% being singletons. Sequencing input: peripheral blood. This sequence joins TRBV2 and TRBJ2-7; TRBD1 matches at 7 bases. The sequence derives from a man aged 30-40 years with COVID-19, enrolled during active disease. The CDR3 DNA reads TGTGCCAGCAGTGAGAGACAGGGCAGTTACGAGCAGTACTTC. Residues: CASSERQGSYEQYF.